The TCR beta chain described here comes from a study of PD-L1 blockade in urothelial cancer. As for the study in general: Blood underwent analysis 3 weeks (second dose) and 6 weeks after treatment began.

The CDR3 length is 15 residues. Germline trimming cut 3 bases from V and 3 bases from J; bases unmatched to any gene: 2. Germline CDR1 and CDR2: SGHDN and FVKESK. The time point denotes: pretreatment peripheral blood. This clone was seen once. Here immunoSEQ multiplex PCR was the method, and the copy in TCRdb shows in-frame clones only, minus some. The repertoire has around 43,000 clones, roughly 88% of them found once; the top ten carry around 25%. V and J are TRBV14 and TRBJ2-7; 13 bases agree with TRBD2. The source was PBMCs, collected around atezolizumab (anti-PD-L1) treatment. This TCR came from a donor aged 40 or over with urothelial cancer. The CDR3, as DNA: TGTGCCAGCAGCCAGGGACTAGCGGGATACTACGAGCAGTACTTC. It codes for CASSQGLAGYYEQYF.